Presented here are 24 T cell receptor beta chains from one specimen sequenced in a study of read filtering for tumor transcriptome and immune sequencing. From about 400 ng of RNA, a library with molecular barcoded alpha/delta and beta/gamma adaptors was made. In TCRdb, the reads were re-called with MiXCR into one record per CDR3 protein. Here the sample spans over 55,000 distinct CDR3 sequences, approximately 15% being singletons. Sequencing used a population of CD138-negative cells sorted from bone marrow. The receptors were gathered from a donor older than 35 with multiple myeloma.

This clonotype was found many times. For the CDR3, the DNA is TGTGCCAGCAGCCGCCTCGGGACGGAGAAGGCTTTCTTT. Translated, it gives CASSRLGTEKAFF. The rearrangement uses TRBV5-5 and TRBJ1-1; D may be TRBD1 (5 bases). The V end was cut by 4 bases, the J end by 11 bases, with 18 bases between. The CDR3 covers 13 residues. Germline V gene data show CDR1 as SGHKS and CDR2 as YYEKEE (reference sequence).

Ten or more counts support this clonotype. This rearrangement joins TRBV4-1 to TRBJ2-2, with D maybe TRBD1 (6 bases). Trimming pared 9 bases from V and 3 bases from J, leaving 8 bases between. The CDR3 totals 12 residues. The germline gives CDR1 MGHRA, CDR2 YSYEKL. DNA of the CDR3: TGCGCCAGTGAGGGGGACACCGGGGAGCTGTTTTTT. Translating gives CASEGDTGELFF.

This clonotype was seen at least ten times. This rearrangement joins TRBV29-1 to TRBJ2-2, with TRBD1 as a possible D gene (5 bases). From germline, CDR1 is SQVTM and CDR2 ANQGSEA. V lost 7 bases, J lost 6 bases, and 9 bases lay in between. This CDR3 is 11 amino acids long. The chain's CDR3 is CSATGPGELFF. DNA of the CDR3: TGCAGCGCAACAGGTCCCGGGGAGCTGTTTTTT.

This clonotype was seen at least ten times. This chain joins TRBV29-1 and TRBJ2-7; no clear D gene. The CDR3 is made up of 12 amino acids. Trimming cost V 6 bases and J 2 bases, with 11 bases left between them. Germline V gene data show CDR1 as SQVTM and CDR2 as ANQGSEA. CDR3 sequence (DNA): TGCAGCGTGCTGGGCAGTGCCTACGAGCAGTACTTC. It codes for CSVLGSAYEQYF.

V gene TRBV20-1 combines with J gene TRBJ2-7; tentatively, D is TRBD1 or TRBD2 (5 bases each). This CDR3 region has 14 residues. The V end lost 3 bases, the J end lost 3 bases, and 15 bases lay between the germline ends. Germline V CDR1 and CDR2: DFQATT, SNEGSKA (reference sequence). CDR3 DNA sequence: TGCAGTGCTAGCGGGGCCTCTGGATTCTACGAGCAGTACTTC. Encoded protein: CSASGASGFYEQYF.

The chain combines TRBV23-1 with TRBJ1-1, with D maybe TRBD1 (5 bases). TRBV23-1 is annotated as an ORF whose role is uncertain. The CDR3 spans 15 residues. The V gene lost 11 bases and the J gene lost 1 base, with 20 bases spanning the gap. The CDR3 DNA follows: TGCGCCGGCCCCCAACAGGAGACTCAGAACACTGAAGCTTTCTTT. Its protein product is CAGPQQETQNTEAFF.

This clonotype was counted at least ten times. This chain joins TRBV29-1 and TRBJ2-5; D is ambiguous. The V gene lost 4 bases and the J gene lost 5 bases, with 11 bases spanning the gap. Germline values: CDR1 SQVTM, CDR2 ANQGSEA. The CDR3 is 12 amino acids. CDR3 amino acids: CSVVRDAETQYF. The DNA for the CDR3 is TGCAGCGTTGTTAGGGATGCGGAGACCCAGTACTTC.

As concerns this clonotype: A much larger clone differs from this one at a single base, so this may be a read error. V usage is TRBV7-9 and J usage is TRBJ2-7; D remains unclear. The V gene's germline CDR1 is SEHNR and CDR2 FQNEAQ (reference sequence). The CDR3 is made up of 11 amino acids. Written as DNA, the CDR3 is TGTGTCAGCAGCTCGATTGCCGAGCAGTACTTC. Translation: CVSSSIAEQYF.

Details on this clonotype: A much larger clonotype is one base distant, so this may be a read error. V gene TRBV7-3 combines with J gene TRBJ2-1; D remains ambiguous. Germline V gene lookup returns CDR1 SGHTA and CDR2 FQGTGA. This CDR3 contains 13 residues. Written as DNA, the CDR3 is TGTGCCAGCAGCTGGTCGACTGCCTCTGAGCAGTCCTTC. This encodes CASSWSTASEQSF.

Ten or more counts support this clonotype. This sequence joins TRBV9 and TRBJ2-1; a possible D gene is TRBD1 (5 bases). V was clipped by 0 bases and J by 1 base, with 11 bases between them. The CDR3 is 16 amino acids. Per the germline V gene, CDR1 is SGDLS and CDR2 is YYNGEE. The CDR3 DNA is TGTGCCAGCAGCGTAGCAGGGCGGCAGTCCTACAATGAGCAGTTCTTC. Translating it yields CASSVAGRQSYNEQFF.

This clonotype appeared a few times. The genes are TRBV27 and TRBJ2-1, with TRBD2 matching over 8 bases. V dropped 2 bases and J dropped 10; count of bases not matched to a gene: 4. CDR1 MNHEY and CDR2 SMNVEV come from the germline V gene (reference sequence). CDR3 length: 13 amino acids. CDR3 residues: CASSLIAGNEQFF. CDR3 coding DNA: TGTGCCAGCAGTTTAATAGCGGGGAACGAGCAGTTCTTC.

This clonotype was found once. The gene calls are TRBV25-1 and TRBJ2-1; D remains unclear. This CDR3 has 14 residues. Trimming left V 11 bases short and J 0 bases short, with 14 bases between. Germline V gives CDR1 MGHDK, CDR2 SYGVNS. The DNA for the CDR3 is TGTGCCCACGGCGCGGCAGGCTCCTACAATGAGCAGTTCTTC. Translated, it gives CAHGAAGSYNEQFF. Filled out from reference TRBV25-1 and TRBJ2-1, the complete variable domain reads EADIYQTPRYLVIGTGKKITLECSQTMGHDKMYWYQQDPGMELHLIHYSYGVNSTEKGDLSSESTVSRIRTEHFPLTLESARPSHTSQYLCAHGAAGSYNEQFFGPGTRLTVL.

There are many counts of this clonotype. J is TRBJ2-5 and V is TRBV11-3; D possibly corresponds to TRBD2 (6 bases). The CDR3 consists of 17 residues. Germline V gene sequence: CDR1 SGHNT, CDR2 YENEEA. V lost 6 bases, J lost 1 base, and 21 bases lay in between. In DNA, the CDR3 is TGTGCCAGCAGACCTCCCCCCGGCGGGGTTAGCCAAGAGACCCAGTACTTC. Protein product: CASRPPPGGVSQETQYF.

The CDR3 DNA reads TGTGCCAGCAGCTTAGCCGCGGACAGGGTCTACGAGCAGTACTTC. It codes for CASSLAADRVYEQYF. The rearrangement joins TRBV7-2 to TRBJ2-7; TRBD1 matches at 8 bases. Germline loops: CDR1 SGHTA, CDR2 FQGNSA. The CDR3 runs to 15 residues. Trimming took 0 bases from V and 3 from J; bases not matched to a gene: 4.

This clonotype was recorded at least ten times. The CDR3 DNA sequence: TGTGCCACCAGGGATGGGGCAGATACGCAGTATTTT. Protein: CATRDGADTQYF. The V and J genes are TRBV24-1 and TRBJ2-3; D ambiguous. Germline lookup yields CDR1 KGHDR and CDR2 SFDVKD. V lost 7 bases to trimming and J lost 4 bases, with 8 bases between them. The CDR3 is 12 amino acids.

This clonotype was observed at least ten times. The chain employs TRBV20-1 and TRBJ1-2; 7 nucleotides line up with TRBD1. From germline, CDR1 is DFQATT and CDR2 SNEGSKA (reference sequence). V lost 1 base to trimming and J lost 6 bases; unmatched junction nucleotides: 8. The CDR3 length is 14 residues. CDR3 nucleotides: TGCAGTGCTAGAGGAAGGAACAGGGGCGATGGCTACACCTTC. Protein: CSARGRNRGDGYTF.

The rearrangement joins TRBV7-2 to TRBJ2-6; 10 bases agree with TRBD1. CDR3 length: 17 residues. Per the germline V gene, CDR1 is SGHTA and CDR2 is FQGNSA. Trimming took 5 bases from V and 2 from J; bases not matched to a gene: 6. CDR3 region: CASSIGTGATGANVLTF. The CDR3 DNA sequence: TGTGCCAGCAGCATAGGGACAGGGGCAACTGGGGCCAACGTCCTGACTTTC. The full variable domain, its missing parts supplied by reference TRBV7-2 and TRBJ2-6, is GAGVSQSPSNKVTEKGKDVELRCDPISGHTALYWYRQSLGQGLEFLIYFQGNSAPDKSGLPSDRFSAERTGGSVSTLTIQRTQQEDSAVYLCASSIGTGATGANVLTFGAGSRLTVL.

This clonotype was seen at least ten times. The V call is TRBV10-3, the J call TRBJ2-1; 11 bases are shared with TRBD2. This CDR3 contains 15 residues. Germline V gene lookup returns CDR1 ENHRY and CDR2 SYGVKD. The J segment lost 3 bases and the V segment lost 10 bases, leaving 8 bases of the junction unmatched. CDR3 residues: CATTETSGSYNEQFF. The CDR3 DNA reads as TGTGCCACCACCGAAACTAGCGGGAGCTACAATGAGCAGTTCTTC.

In regard to this clonotype: It is likely a read error, because the conserved phenylalanine at the end of the CDR3 is missing. The limits of the CDR3 on the DNA are not certain, so only TCRdb's listed CDR3 is given. CDR3 in amino acids: CASSLEVTGLEGQVC. The V call is TRBV5-1, the J call TRBJ2-1. Ends included, the CDR3 has 15 residues. Germline V gene data show CDR1 as SGHRS and CDR2 as YFSETQ.

At least ten counts were recorded for this clonotype. The chain recombines TRBV3-1 with TRBJ2-7; 7 bases are a match to TRBD1. The CDR3 spans 13 residues. Germline V gene sequence: CDR1 LGHDT, CDR2 YNNKEL (reference sequence). Unmatched junction bases numbered 8, after V lost 3 bases and J lost 9 bases. In DNA, the CDR3 is TGTGCCAGCAGCCACGGGACAGTCTGGGCGCAGTACTTC. Residues: CASSHGTVWAQYF.

This clonotype turned up a few times. This may be a read error: a much more frequent sequence differs by one nucleotide. The chain recombines TRBV2 with TRBJ1-6; TRBD1 agrees at 7 bases. Germline CDR1 reads SNHLY; CDR2 reads FYNNEI. With 6 bases clipped from V and 5 bases from J, the junction kept 7 bases outside the gene matches. This CDR3 is 15 amino acids long. CDR3 loop: CASSDQGGNNSPLHF. The CDR3 DNA is TGTGCCAGCAGCGACCAAGGGGGCAATAATTCACCCCTCCACTTT.

This clonotype showed up many times. This chain links TRBV5-1 with TRBJ2-7; TRBD1 aligns across 8 bases. The CDR3 totals 14 residues. Germline V gives CDR1 SGHRS, CDR2 YFSETQ. V was clipped by 4 bases and J by 3 bases; unmatched bases: 6. The DNA for the CDR3 is TGCGCCAGCAGCAGCCCGGGACAGGACTACGAGCAGTACTTC. Translated: CASSSPGQDYEQYF.

This clonotype was observed at least ten times. V is TRBV28 and J is TRBJ2-1; D is possibly TRBD2 (6 bases). CDR3 length: 15 amino acids. Looked up from germline, CDR1 is MDHEN and CDR2 is SYDVKM. The ends were cut back, 5 bases at V and 9 bases at J, with 20 bases in the middle. The CDR3, as DNA: TGTGCCAGCAGTCCCCCGACTAGGGCCCGCAGTGAGCAGTTCTTC. It is translated as CASSPPTRARSEQFF.

This clonotype was detected ten times or more. The V call is TRBV29-1, the J call TRBJ2-1, with TRBD2 identical over 10 bases. Germline trimming cut 4 bases from V and 15 bases from J; bases unmatched to any gene: 12. Germline loops: CDR1 SQVTM, CDR2 ANQGSEA. The CDR3 consists of 13 residues. The CDR3 coding sequence is TGCAGCGTTGGGCTAGCGGGAGATATCGCCTCGTTCTTC. This encodes CSVGLAGDIASFF.